This T cell receptor (beta chain) was obtained from a study of T cell repertoires in cytomegalovirus infection. Study-level results: HLA-C-restricted CMV clonotypes gave the most frequent clonotype in two of eight donors.

This CDR3 comprises 13 residues. CDR1 and CDR2 from the germline V gene are MNHEY and SVGEGT. Trimming pared 0 bases from V and 9 bases from J, leaving 9 bases between. MiXCR, applied by TCRdb to the reads, yields one record per CDR3 protein. The data contain about 740,000 distinct CDR3 sequences, 35% to 40% of them singletons. This clonotype was counted a few times. Its antigen is unidentified. This TCR was recovered from a human donor in good health (CMV status not recorded). Some clones in this sample may be carry-over from other donors' samples. This chain uses TRBV6-2 or TRBV6-3 with TRBJ1-5; D not resolved. Sequencing was carried out using PBMCs. CDR3 sequence: CASSYSMSRPQHF. The CDR3 DNA sequence: TGTGCCAGCAGTTACTCGATGAGTCGGCCCCAGCATTTT.